Shown below are 32 T cell receptor beta chains from a single sample sequenced in a study of spatial heterogeneity in lung cancer. Time point: sample taken at primary tumor resection. TCRdb itself ran the 5' RACE reads through MiXCR, one entry per CDR3 protein. The sample yields around 87,000 distinct CDR3 sequences, over 9.5% seen once. The starting material was PBMCs, obtained at surgery. Receptors originate from a male donor with early-stage non-small cell lung cancer.

In this sample, this clonotype turned up many times. CDR3 sequence reads: CASSSGTGGSSPLHF. The CDR3 nucleotides are TGTGCCAGCAGCTCCGGGACAGGGGGCAGTTCACCCCTCCACTTT. The chain joins TRBV12-3 or TRBV12-4 to TRBJ1-6, with TRBD1 matching 12 bases. The CDR3 loop spans 15 amino acids. V lost 6 bases and J lost 9; bases outside the gene matches: 6.

This clonotype was counted a few times. The V and J genes are TRBV5-1 and TRBJ2-2; the D gene could be TRBD1 or TRBD2 (5 bases each). The V and J ends lost 0 bases and 3 bases respectively, with 9 bases between them. From germline, CDR1 is SGHRS and CDR2 YFSETQ. This CDR3 has 15 residues. CDR3 sequence: CASSLDGTDTGELFF. CDR3 nucleotides: TGCGCCAGCAGCTTGGACGGGACGGACACCGGGGAGCTGTTTTTT. Full variable domain (rest looked up from reference TRBV5-1 and TRBJ2-2): KAGVTQTPRYLIKTRGQQVTLSCSPISGHRSVSWYQQTPGQGLQFLFEYFSETQRNKGNFPGRFSGRQFSNSRSEMNVSTLELGDSALYLCASSLDGTDTGELFFGEGSRLTVL.

The chain has TRBV11-2 and TRBJ2-1; D is ambiguous. The V end lost 5 bases, the J end lost 1 base, and 15 bases lay between the germline ends. The CDR3 consists of 16 residues. Germline V gene lookup returns CDR1 SGHAT and CDR2 FQNNGV. The CDR3 reads CASSQLRSVSYNEQFF. The CDR3 bases are TGTGCCAGCAGCCAACTCCGCTCGGTTTCCTACAATGAGCAGTTCTTC.

The gene calls are TRBV2 and TRBJ1-2; 7 bases align to TRBD1. Trimming took 5 bases from V and 10 from J; bases not matched to a gene: 7. CDR1 is SNHLY and CDR2 is FYNNEI in the germline V gene. This CDR3 spans 12 amino acids. The CDR3 region is CASSQRDRVYTF. The DNA for the CDR3 is TGTGCCAGCAGTCAACGCGACAGGGTCTACACCTTC.

J is TRBJ1-2 and V is TRBV5-5; the D gene is possibly TRBD1 (5 bases). V lost 2 bases and J 4 bases, leaving 15 bases between the germline ends. Germline V gene lookup returns CDR1 SGHKS and CDR2 YYEKEE (reference sequence). The CDR3 is 15 residues long. The CDR3 nucleotides are TGTGCCAGCAGCTTTCCCAACCCGGGGCCCTATGGCTACACCTTC. Amino acid sequence: CASSFPNPGPYGYTF.

This clonotype was observed a handful of times. The chain couples TRBV19 to TRBJ2-6, with TRBD2 matching 10 bases. In germline, CDR1 is LNHDA, CDR2 SQIVND (reference sequence). The CDR3 has 20 residues. The J segment lost 3 bases and the V segment lost 5 bases, leaving 16 bases of the junction unmatched. The CDR3 DNA is TGTGCCAGTAGTGTCGGAGTGAGCGGGAGGGCCGGAAGTGGGGCCAACGTCCTGACTTTC. Residues: CASSVGVSGRAGSGANVLTF.

In its sample, this clonotype was seen a few times. The chain joins TRBV4-2 to TRBJ2-1; 12 bases agree with TRBD2. Looked up from germline, CDR1 is LGHNA and CDR2 is YNFKEQ. The CDR3 is 18 residues long. The J segment lost 3 bases and the V segment lost 4 bases, leaving 10 bases of the junction unmatched. CDR3 sequence reads: CASSPDGLAGLDYNEQFF. The CDR3 nucleotides read TGTGCCAGCAGCCCTGACGGACTAGCGGGACTCGACTACAATGAGCAGTTCTTC.

The chain joins TRBV29-1 to TRBJ2-1; 8 bases map to TRBD1. The CDR3 is made up of 14 amino acids. The trim removed 3 bases at V and 6 bases at J, leaving 7 bases unmatched. CDR1 and CDR2 (germline): SQVTM, ANQGSEA. DNA for the CDR3: TGCAGCGTTGAGAAGACAGGGGTCGGCAATGAGCAGTTCTTC. This encodes CSVEKTGVGNEQFF.

This clonotype was seen a handful of times. The V and J genes are TRBV4-2 and TRBJ1-2, with D unresolved. CDR3 size: 11 residues. Trimming removed 5 bases at V and 5 bases at J, with 6 bases between. Germline lookup yields CDR1 LGHNA and CDR2 YNFKEQ. CDR3 in amino acids: CASSVGYGYTF. The CDR3 nucleotides are TGTGCCAGCAGCGTTGGGTATGGCTACACCTTC.

There are a few counts of this clonotype. The chain combines TRBV7-9 with TRBJ1-6; 8 bases agree with TRBD1. J lost 0 bases, V lost 1 base, and 8 bases had no gene match. Per germline, CDR1 SEHNR and CDR2 FQNEAQ (reference sequence). This CDR3 region has 19 residues. CDR3 coding DNA: TGTGCCAGCAGCTTAGGGAGAAGGACAGGGAGCTCCTATAATTCACCCCTCCACTTT. It encodes CASSLGRRTGSSYNSPLHF.

The sample holds many counts of this clonotype. This chain uses TRBV28 with TRBJ2-7, with TRBD1 matching over 12 bases. V was pared by 10 bases and J by 4 bases, with 11 bases of the junction left unmatched. CDR3 size: 15 residues. The germline V gene has CDR1 MDHEN and CDR2 SYDVKM. For the CDR3, the DNA is TGTGCCACACGGGACAGGGGGCTTTTAAGGTACGAGCAGTACTTC. It codes for CATRDRGLLRYEQYF.

This chain links TRBV5-1 with TRBJ1-6; 10 positions agree with TRBD1. This CDR3 has 15 amino acids. Per the germline V gene, CDR1 is SGHRS and CDR2 is YFSETQ. V shed 3 bases and J 9 bases; nucleotides not matched to a gene: 6. The DNA of the CDR3 is TGCGCCAGCAGCTCCGGGGGACAGGGGATTTCACCCCTCCACTTT. Amino acid sequence: CASSSGGQGISPLHF.

This clonotype has more than one count but fewer than ten. The genes are TRBV5-1 and TRBJ2-5, with TRBD2 matching over 7 bases. Germline CDR1 and CDR2: SGHRS and YFSETQ. Germline trimming cut 2 bases from V and 5 bases from J; bases unmatched to any gene: 9. The CDR3 runs 15 residues. For the CDR3, the DNA is TGCGCCAGCAGCTTCGCCGACCCCGGGAGGGAGACCCAGTACTTC. Translation: CASSFADPGRETQYF.

This clonotype was picked up a small number of times. The chain employs TRBV5-1 and TRBJ2-2, with D hard to call. This CDR3 has 11 residues. Per the germline V gene, CDR1 is SGHRS and CDR2 is YFSETQ. V lost 6 bases, J lost 3 bases, and 3 bases lay in between. The CDR3 here is CASTYTGELFF. In DNA, the CDR3 is TGCGCCAGCACCTACACCGGGGAGCTGTTTTTT.

This clonotype was counted only a few times. One end of the junction is discordant with germline, which a read error may explain. The chain recombines TRBV6-5 with TRBJ1-1; D might be TRBD1 (5 bases). This CDR3 has 14 residues. Germline CDR1 MNHEY, CDR2 SVGAGI. The CDR3 is CASSNSLRGTEAFF. CDR3 sequence (DNA): TGTGCCAGCAGTAACTCCCTAAGGGGCACTGAAGCTTTCTTT.

This clonotype came up a few times. The chain recombines TRBV2 with TRBJ1-5; D gene uncertain. Trimming left V 1 base short and J 0 bases short, with 4 bases between. This CDR3 is 14 amino acids long. Germline V gene sequence: CDR1 SNHLY, CDR2 FYNNEI. The CDR3 bases are TGTGCCAGCAGTGAAGTAGTTAGCAATCAGCCCCAGCATTTT. Encoded protein: CASSEVVSNQPQHF. Variable domain in full (rest from reference TRBV2 and TRBJ1-5): EPEVTQTPSHQVTQMGQEVILRCVPISNHLYFYWYRQILGQKVEFLVSFYNNEISEKSEIFDDQFSVERPDGSNFTLKIRSTKLEDSAMYFCASSEVVSNQPQHFGDGTRLSIL.

The table lists this clonotype with a few counts. The chain recombines TRBV15 with TRBJ2-7; 7 bases agree with TRBD1. The CDR3 runs to 15 residues. Per the germline V gene, CDR1 is LNHNV and CDR2 is YYDKDF (reference sequence). The junction had 7 bases not matched to a gene; V was cut back by 0 bases and J by 5 bases. The CDR3: CATSREMTGTNEQYF. Here the CDR3 DNA reads TGTGCCACCAGCAGAGAGATGACAGGGACAAACGAGCAGTACTTC.

J is TRBJ2-3 and V is TRBV20-1, with 8 positions matching TRBD2. CDR1 and CDR2 (germline): DFQATT, SNEGSKA (reference sequence). The ends lost 4 bases at V and 4 bases at J; junction bases unmatched: 1. The CDR3 runs to 12 residues. The CDR3 coding sequence is TGCAGTGCTATGCGGGAGGCAGATACGCAGTATTTT. Protein product: CSAMREADTQYF.

This clonotype was seen more than once but under ten times. The chain links TRBV6-2 or TRBV6-3 to TRBJ1-3; D is ambiguous. CDR3 length: 17 residues. Trimming cost V 7 bases and J 3 bases, with 22 bases left between them. Germline V gene sequence: CDR1 MNHEY, CDR2 SVGEGT. The CDR3 sequence is CASINEAALRLGNTIYF. In nucleotides, the CDR3 is TGTGCCAGCATCAACGAGGCAGCCCTCCGTCTTGGAAACACCATATATTTT.

This clonotype has at least ten counts. The V gene is TRBV29-1, the J gene TRBJ2-5; 9 nucleotides line up with TRBD2. Germline loops: CDR1 SQVTM, CDR2 ANQGSEA. This CDR3 is 12 amino acids long. V gave up 5 bases and J gave up 3 bases; unmatched junction bases: 1. CDR3 sequence: CSVLAGEETQYF. Here the CDR3 DNA reads TGCAGCGTTTTAGCGGGAGAAGAGACCCAGTACTTC.

This rearrangement joins TRBV20-1 to TRBJ1-2, with 7 nucleotides matching TRBD1. Germline V gene sequence: CDR1 DFQATT, CDR2 SNEGSKA (reference sequence). CDR3 length: 13 residues. After removal of 7 bases from V and 4 bases from J, the junction contained 9 bases not matched to a gene. Written as DNA, the CDR3 is TGCAGTGTTCAACAGGGGCGGGGCTATGGCTACACCTTC. It encodes CSVQQGRGYGYTF.

This clonotype was seen only a few times. V gene TRBV2 combines with J gene TRBJ1-3; D is perhaps TRBD1 (5 bases). The V end was cut by 1 base, the J end by 3 bases, with 7 bases between. Germline CDR1 SNHLY, CDR2 FYNNEI. The CDR3 is 14 amino acids. The CDR3 sequence: CASSEGRVGNTIYF. In DNA form, the CDR3 reads TGTGCCAGCAGTGAAGGCAGGGTTGGAAACACCATATATTTT. The variable domain in full, with the rest retrieved from reference TRBV2 and TRBJ1-3, is EPEVTQTPSHQVTQMGQEVILRCVPISNHLYFYWYRQILGQKVEFLVSFYNNEISEKSEIFDDQFSVERPDGSNFTLKIRSTKLEDSAMYFCASSEGRVGNTIYFGEGSWLTVV.

Ten or more counts support this clonotype. The V gene is TRBV29-1, the J gene TRBJ1-5; 7 nucleotides align to TRBD1. V was clipped by 7 bases and J by 6 bases; unmatched bases: 15. The CDR3 has 15 residues. The germline CDR1 and CDR2 sequences are SQVTM and ANQGSEA. The CDR3 is CSATLQGLGSQPQHF. The CDR3 nucleotides read TGCAGCGCCACTCTACAGGGGTTAGGTAGTCAGCCCCAGCATTTT.

The chain couples TRBV9 to TRBJ1-3, with 7 bases that match TRBD1. The trim removed 3 bases at V and 0 bases at J, leaving 0 bases unmatched. Germline V gives CDR1 SGDLS, CDR2 YYNGEE. The CDR3 runs to 14 residues. The CDR3 coding sequence is TGTGCCAGCAGCGGACAGGGCTCTGGAAACACCATATATTTT. As protein: CASSGQGSGNTIYF.

This clonotype was observed a handful of times. The chain uses TRBV6-1 and TRBJ2-3, with 11 bases aligning to TRBD2. The CDR3 has 15 amino acids. From germline, CDR1 is MNHNS and CDR2 SASEGT. V shed 4 bases, J shed 5 bases, and the junction held 5 bases outside the gene matches. The CDR3 DNA follows: TGTGCCAGCAGTGTTACTAGCGGGGGCAGAGATACGCAGTATTTT. Translated: CASSVTSGGRDTQYF.

V usage is TRBV29-1 and J usage is TRBJ2-2; 11 bases agree with TRBD2. Per germline, CDR1 SQVTM and CDR2 ANQGSEA. After removal of 7 bases from V and 5 bases from J, the junction contained 9 bases not matched to a gene. CDR3 length: 15 amino acids. CDR3 nucleotide sequence: TGCAGCGCTCAAACTCCTAGCGGGGGGACCGGGGAGCTGTTTTTT. It yields the protein CSAQTPSGGTGELFF.

Only a few counts were recorded for this clonotype. The rearrangement links TRBV5-1 to TRBJ2-4; D call uncertain. Trimming shortened V by 0 bases and J by 5 bases, and 6 bases separated the two germline ends. Germline CDR1 reads SGHRS; CDR2 reads YFSETQ. This CDR3 has 13 amino acids. The CDR3 DNA sequence: TGCGCCAGCAGCTTGGGGCTCCAAAACATTCAGTACTTC. Protein sequence: CASSLGLQNIQYF.

The chain has TRBV7-2 and TRBJ1-6; D possibly corresponds to TRBD1 (5 bases). This CDR3 is built from 15 residues. Between the trimmed V and J ends, which lost 4 bases and 7 bases, there was a span of 14 bases. CDR1 SGHTA and CDR2 FQGNSA come from the germline V gene. CDR3 region: CASSSVPTENSPLHF. As DNA, the CDR3 is TGTGCCAGCAGCTCCGTTCCGACAGAAAATTCACCCCTCCACTTT.

This clonotype came up a few times. This chain joins TRBV12-3 or TRBV12-4 and TRBJ2-1; 7 nucleotides agree with TRBD1. V lost 7 bases to trimming and J lost 1 base; unmatched junction nucleotides: 7. The CDR3 is 15 residues long. In nucleotides, the CDR3 is TGTGCCAGCAACAAGCTGGACAGGTCCTACAATGAGCAGTTCTTC. The encoded protein is CASNKLDRSYNEQFF.

The gene calls are TRBV11-1 and TRBJ2-3; D is uncertain. CDR3 length: 13 amino acids. In germline, CDR1 is SGHAT, CDR2 FQDESV (reference sequence). Trimming cost V 3 bases and J 5 bases, with 9 bases left between them. Here the CDR3 DNA reads TGTGCCAGCAGCTTCTCCGCGGTAGATACGCAGTATTTT. Translating it yields CASSFSAVDTQYF.

This clonotype occurred once. This chain links TRBV4-3 with TRBJ1-1, with 7 bases that match TRBD1. V was pared by 6 bases and J by 4 bases, with 5 bases of the junction left unmatched. The CDR3 sequence is 13 residues long. The germline gives CDR1 LGHNA, CDR2 YSLEER. The CDR3 region is CASRSTGATEAFF. CDR3 sequence (DNA): TGCGCCAGCAGATCTACAGGGGCCACTGAAGCTTTCTTT.

The J gene is TRBJ2-1, the V gene TRBV10-3; D may be TRBD2 (6 bases). Germline V gene data show CDR1 as ENHRY and CDR2 as SYGVKD. The CDR3 loop spans 12 amino acids. The V end lost 4 bases, the J end lost 7 bases, and 8 bases lay between the germline ends. The CDR3 loop reads CAISGGENEQFF. The CDR3 nucleotides read TGTGCCATCAGTGGCGGGGAGAATGAGCAGTTCTTC.